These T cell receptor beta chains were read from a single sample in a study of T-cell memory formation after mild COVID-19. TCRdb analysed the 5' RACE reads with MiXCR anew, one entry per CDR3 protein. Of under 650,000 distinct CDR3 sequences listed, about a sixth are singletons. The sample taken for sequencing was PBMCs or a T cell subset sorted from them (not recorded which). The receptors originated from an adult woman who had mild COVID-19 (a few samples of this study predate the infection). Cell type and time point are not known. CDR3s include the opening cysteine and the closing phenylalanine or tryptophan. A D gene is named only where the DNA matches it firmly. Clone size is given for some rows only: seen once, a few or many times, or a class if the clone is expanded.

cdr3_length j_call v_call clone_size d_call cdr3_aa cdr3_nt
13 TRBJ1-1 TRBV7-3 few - CASSFGPYTEAFF TGTGCCAGCAGCTTTGGACCTTACACTGAAGCTTTCTTT
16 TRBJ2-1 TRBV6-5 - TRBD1 CASSYGSGTENNEQFF TGTGCCAGCAGTTACGGGTCCGGGACAGAGAACAATGAGCAGTTCTTC
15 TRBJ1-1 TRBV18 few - CASSPQEIGEGAAFF TGTGCCAGCTCACCACAAGAGATTGGGGAAGGGGCAGCTTTCTTT
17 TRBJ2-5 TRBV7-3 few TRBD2 CASSQNGLAGYQETQYF TGTGCCAGCAGCCAAAACGGCCTAGCGGGTTACCAAGAGACCCAGTACTTC
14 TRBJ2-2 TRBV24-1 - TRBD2 CATSERGRTGELFF TGTGCCACCAGCGAGCGGGGGCGCACCGGGGAGCTGTTTTTT
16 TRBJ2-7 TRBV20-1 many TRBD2 CSARDLLRGGGYEQYF TGCAGTGCTAGAGATCTCTTGCGGGGGGGCGGCTACGAGCAGTACTTC
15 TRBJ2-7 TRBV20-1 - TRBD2 CSASATSGRSYEQYF TGCAGTGCTAGCGCCACTAGCGGGAGATCCTACGAGCAGTACTTC
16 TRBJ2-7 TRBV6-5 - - CASSRNGGLSSYEQYF TGTGCCAGCAGTCGCAACGGGGGGCTGAGCTCCTACGAGCAGTACTTC
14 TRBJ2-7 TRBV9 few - CAQQQSAGGDEQYF TGTGCCCAACAGCAATCGGCAGGGGGGGACGAGCAGTACTTC
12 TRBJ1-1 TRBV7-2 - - CASSQHGVEAFF TGTGCCAGCAGCCAACACGGGGTTGAAGCTTTCTTT
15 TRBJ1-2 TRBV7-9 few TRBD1 CASSSPGQENYGYTF TGTGCCAGCAGCTCTCCGGGACAGGAAAACTATGGCTACACCTTC
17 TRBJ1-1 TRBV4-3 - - CASSQDGGGRGKTEAFF TGCGCCAGCAGCCAAGACGGGGGTGGCAGGGGTAAAACTGAAGCTTTCTTT
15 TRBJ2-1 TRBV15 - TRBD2 CATSLLAGVYNEQFF TGTGCCACCAGCCTCCTAGCGGGGGTCTACAATGAGCAGTTCTTC
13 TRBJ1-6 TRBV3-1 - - CASSLKEGSPLHF TGTGCCAGCAGCCTGAAGGAAGGTTCACCCCTCCACTTT
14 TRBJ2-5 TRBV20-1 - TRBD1 CSAELSGGRETQYF TGCAGTGCTGAGCTATCAGGGGGCCGGGAGACCCAGTACTTC
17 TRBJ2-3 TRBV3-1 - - CASSQGLEPPSTDTQYF TGTGCCAGCAGCCAGGGCCTGGAGCCGCCTAGCACAGATACGCAGTATTTT
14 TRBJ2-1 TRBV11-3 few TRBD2 CASKGSGSDNEQFF TGTGCCAGCAAGGGGAGCGGGAGCGACAATGAGCAGTTCTTC
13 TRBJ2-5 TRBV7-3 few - CASSYGQLETQYF TGTGCCAGCAGTTACGGACAGTTAGAGACCCAGTACTTC
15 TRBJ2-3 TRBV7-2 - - CASSLDSGRADTQYF TGTGCCAGCAGCTTAGACTCAGGCAGGGCAGATACGCAGTATTTT
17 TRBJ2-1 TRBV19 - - CASSMRQAGFSYNEQFF TGTGCCAGTAGTATGAGACAGGCAGGGTTTTCCTACAATGAGCAGTTCTTC
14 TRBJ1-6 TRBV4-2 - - CASSQDRNDSPLHF TGTGCCAGCAGCCAAGATAGAAATGACTCACCCCTCCACTTT
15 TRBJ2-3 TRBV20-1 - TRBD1 CSALWDRGGTDTQYF TGCAGTGCACTATGGGACAGGGGGGGCACAGATACGCAGTATTTT
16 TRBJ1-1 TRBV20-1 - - CSARGASDSGNTEAFF TGCAGTGCTAGGGGGGCTTCTGACAGTGGGAACACTGAAGCTTTCTTT
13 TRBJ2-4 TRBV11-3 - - CASSLARKNIQYF TGTGCCAGCAGCTTGGCGAGGAAAAACATTCAGTACTTC
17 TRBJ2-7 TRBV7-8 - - CASSLGVGYGKTVEQYF TGTGCCAGCAGCTTAGGGGTCGGATACGGGAAAACGGTCGAGCAGTACTTC
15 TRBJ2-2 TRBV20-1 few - CSARAGVSNTGELFF TGCAGTGCTAGAGCGGGCGTCTCGAACACCGGGGAGCTGTTTTTT
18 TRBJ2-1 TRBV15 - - CATSSTLVLRSSYNEQFF TGTGCCACCAGCAGCACCTTAGTCTTAAGGAGCTCCTACAATGAGCAGTTCTTC
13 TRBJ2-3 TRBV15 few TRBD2 CATRRTSDNTQYF TGTGCCACCAGGAGGACTAGCGACAATACGCAGTATTTT
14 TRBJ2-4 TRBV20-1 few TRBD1 CSATRGLAKNIQYF TGCAGTGCCACAAGGGGGCTAGCCAAAAACATTCAGTACTTC
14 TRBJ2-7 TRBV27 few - CASSLSHTSYEQYF TGTGCCAGCAGTTTATCGCACACGTCCTACGAGCAGTACTTC
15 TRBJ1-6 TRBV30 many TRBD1 CAWRGDSYYNSPLHF TGTGCCTGGAGAGGGGACAGTTATTATAATTCACCCCTCCACTTT
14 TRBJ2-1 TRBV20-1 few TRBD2 CSASSSGSAYEQFF TGCAGTGCCTCTTCAAGCGGGAGCGCCTATGAGCAGTTCTTC
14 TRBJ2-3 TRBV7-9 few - CASSWAGTTDTQYF TGTGCCAGCAGCTGGGCGGGGACCACAGATACGCAGTATTTT
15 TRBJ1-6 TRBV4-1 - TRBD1 CASSQRTGTVFLLHF TGCGCCAGCAGCCAGCGTACCGGGACAGTTTTTCTCCTCCACTTT
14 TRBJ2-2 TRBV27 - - CASMAQGNTGELFF TGTGCCAGTATGGCACAGGGAAACACCGGGGAGCTGTTTTTT
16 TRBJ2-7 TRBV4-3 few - CASSSYLGAGAYEQYF TGCGCCAGCAGCTCTTACCTGGGGGCGGGAGCCTACGAGCAGTACTTC
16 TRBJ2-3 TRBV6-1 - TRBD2 CASSEAPAGAVDTQYF TGTGCCAGCAGTGAAGCGCCAGCGGGGGCTGTAGATACGCAGTATTTT
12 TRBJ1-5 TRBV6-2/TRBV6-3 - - CASSYSAGPQHF TGTGCCAGCAGTTACTCGGCCGGGCCCCAGCATTTT
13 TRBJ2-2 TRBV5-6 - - CASSGFYTGELFF TGTGCCAGCAGCGGATTTTACACCGGGGAGCTGTTTTTT
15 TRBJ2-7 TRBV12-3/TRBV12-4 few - CASTPQGQVPYEQYF TGTGCCAGCACCCCCCAGGGGCAAGTCCCCTACGAGCAGTACTTC
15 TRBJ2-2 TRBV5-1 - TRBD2 CASSSGTTNTGELFF TGCGCCAGCAGCTCAGGGACTACTAACACCGGGGAGCTGTTTTTT
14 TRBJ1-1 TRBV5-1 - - CASSLETGGPEAFF TGCGCCAGCAGCTTGGAGACAGGAGGGCCTGAAGCTTTCTTT
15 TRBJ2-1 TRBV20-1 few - CSAGGFGHSYNEQFF TGCAGTGCTGGGGGATTCGGGCACTCCTACAATGAGCAGTTCTTC
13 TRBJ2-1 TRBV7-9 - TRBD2 CANAGVGNNEQFF TGTGCCAACGCGGGAGTGGGGAACAATGAGCAGTTCTTC
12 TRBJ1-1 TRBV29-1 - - CSVEVGEFEAFF TGCAGCGTTGAAGTGGGGGAGTTCGAAGCTTTCTTT
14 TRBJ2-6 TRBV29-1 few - CSVVVQTGANVLTF TGCAGCGTTGTCGTGCAGACTGGGGCCAACGTCCTGACTTTC
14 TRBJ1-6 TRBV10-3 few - CAISDVINNSPLHF TGTGCCATCAGTGATGTAATAAATAATTCACCCCTCCACTTT
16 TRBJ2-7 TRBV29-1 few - CSVGGVVGQRTYEQYF TGCAGCGTTGGGGGGGTAGTGGGACAGCGGACCTACGAGCAGTACTTC
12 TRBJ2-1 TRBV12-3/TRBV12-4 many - CASSPVANEQFF TGTGCCAGCAGTCCCGTGGCCAATGAGCAGTTCTTC
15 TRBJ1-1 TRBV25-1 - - CASSDGVLMNTEAFF TGTGCCAGCAGTGACGGGGTTCTCATGAACACTGAAGCTTTCTTT
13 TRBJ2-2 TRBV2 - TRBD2 CATSGGNTGELFF TGTGCCACTAGCGGGGGAAACACCGGGGAGCTGTTTTTT
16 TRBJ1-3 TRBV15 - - CATSTLSPGYGNTIYF TGTGCCACCAGCACCCTGTCACCAGGGTACGGAAACACCATATATTTT
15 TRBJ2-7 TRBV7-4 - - CASSLRQALTYEQYF TGTGCCAGCAGCTTGAGACAGGCATTAACCTACGAGCAGTACTTC
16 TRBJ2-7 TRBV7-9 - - CASSLVVGVSSYEQYF TGTGCCAGCAGCTTAGTAGTTGGGGTTAGCTCCTACGAGCAGTACTTC